These T cell receptor beta chains were read from a single sample in a study of T cell repertoires in cytomegalovirus infection. TCRdb re-derived calls from the reads in MiXCR, one entry per CDR3 protein. Of 150,000 to 200,000 distinct CDR3 sequences listed, about 21% are singletons. The sequenced material came from PBMCs. The receptors here all came from a human donor in good health (CMV status not recorded). Some clones in this sample may be carry-over from other donors' samples. CDR3s include the opening cysteine and the closing phenylalanine or tryptophan. Fields, in order: V gene, J gene, CDR3 length, D gene, clone size, CDR3 DNA, CDR3 protein. D genes are given only for firm matches. The size field is filled for only some rows; it gives once, few, many or a size class.

TRBV7-2	TRBJ2-1	16	.	many	TGTGCCAGCAGCTTACAGGTCGGGAGATGGAGTAATGAGCAGTTCTTC	CASSLQVGRWSNEQFF
TRBV25-1	TRBJ1-5	12	.	few	TGTGCCAGCAGTGAACGAAAGGGGCCCCAGCATTTT	CASSERKGPQHF
TRBV2	TRBJ2-1	16	.	.	TGTGCCAGCAGCCCACCTTGGGGGGGGGCCGGGAATGAGCAGTTCTTC	CASSPPWGGAGNEQFF
TRBV7-2	TRBJ2-3	15	.	many	TGTGCCAGCAGCTTAGTTGGCGCCCGCACAGATACGCAGTATTTT	CASSLVGARTDTQYF
TRBV7-2	TRBJ1-4	13	.	many	TGTGCCAGCAGCCTTAGTCCTAATGAAAAACTGTTTTTT	CASSLSPNEKLFF
TRBV7-2	TRBJ1-4	15	.	.	TGTGCCAGCAGCCTCCGGATGAGGCCGGGGGAAAAACTGTTTTTT	CASSLRMRPGEKLFF
TRBV7-8	TRBJ2-3	14	.	many	TGTGCCAGCAGCTTTCAGGGCCCCACAGATACGCAGTATTTT	CASSFQGPTDTQYF
TRBV7-2	TRBJ2-7	15	.	many	TGTGCCAGCAGCTTAGCTTGGGACACTTACTACGAGCAGTACTTC	CASSLAWDTYYEQYF
TRBV5-1	TRBJ2-2	15	.	many	TGCGCCAGCAGCTTGGGACAGACTAACACCGGGGAGCTGTTTTTT	CASSLGQTNTGELFF
TRBV6-1	TRBJ2-1	16	TRBD2	.	TGTGCCAGCAGTGAGACTAGCGGGAGGGCGGATAATGAGCAGTTCTTC	CASSETSGRADNEQFF
TRBV29-1	TRBJ1-1	12	.	.	TGCAGCGCCCAGGGTTTGGACACTGAAGCTTTCTTT	CSAQGLDTEAFF
TRBV12-3/TRBV12-4	TRBJ1-5	12	.	few	TGTGCCAGCACCCTCGGAATTCAGCCCCAGCATTTT	CASTLGIQPQHF
TRBV27	TRBJ1-1	16	TRBD1	.	TGTGCCAGCAGTCCCGGGACAGGGTACATGAACACTGAAGCTTTCTTT	CASSPGTGYMNTEAFF
TRBV5-4	TRBJ1-1	17	TRBD1	.	TGTGCCAGCAGCTTGGGGACAGGGGTAGGAGTGAACACTGAAGCTTTCTTT	CASSLGTGVGVNTEAFF
TRBV6-2/TRBV6-3	TRBJ2-1	16	.	.	TGTGCCAGCAGTTCCCAGAGCAGGGGCTCCTACAATGAGCAGTTCTTC	CASSSQSRGSYNEQFF
TRBV20-1	TRBJ2-1	19	TRBD2	few	TGCAGTGCTAGGGTCCCACCGGGACTAGCGGGGGAACTCTACAATGAGCAGTTCTTC	CSARVPPGLAGELYNEQFF
TRBV27	TRBJ2-3	15	.	.	TGTGCCAGCAGTTTATCGCAGGGGATCACAGATACGCAGTATTTT	CASSLSQGITDTQYF
TRBV9	TRBJ2-3	16	TRBD2	.	TGTGCCAGCAGCCCCCGGGTGGCGGGGGTGGCAGATACGCAGTATTTT	CASSPRVAGVADTQYF
TRBV20-1	TRBJ1-1	15	.	.	TGCAGTGCTAGAGAGCCCTTAGGGGGGAACACTGAAGCTTTCTTT	CSAREPLGGNTEAFF
TRBV6-6	TRBJ1-6	19	.	many	TGTGCCAGCAGTTACTCGAAGCGGGGCCTGAGCTCCTATAATTCACCCCTCCACTTT	CASSYSKRGLSSYNSPLHF
TRBV9	TRBJ2-3	14	.	few	TGTGCCAGCAGCGTAGCCCGGAATGGGGATACGCAGTATTTT	CASSVARNGDTQYF
TRBV2	TRBJ1-1	13	.	.	TGTGCCAGCAGTGAGCCGGCATACACTGAAGCTTTCTTT	CASSEPAYTEAFF
TRBV28	TRBJ2-5	16	TRBD2	.	TGTGCCAGCAGTACAACCGGGACTAGCGGTAGGGGGACCCAGTACTTC	CASSTTGTSGRGTQYF
TRBV20-1	TRBJ2-1	16	TRBD2	few	TGCAGTGCCCACAAAACGAGCGGGGGGACTAACAATGAGCAGTTCTTC	CSAHKTSGGTNNEQFF
TRBV7-3	TRBJ2-3	18	TRBD2	few	TGTGCCAGCAGCTCCACCGGACTAGCGGGATACAGCACAGATACGCAGTATTTT	CASSSTGLAGYSTDTQYF
TRBV7-2	TRBJ1-6	19	TRBD1	.	TGTGCCAGCAGCTTAAGCGACAGACAGGGCCGCTCCTATAATTCACCCCTCCACTTT	CASSLSDRQGRSYNSPLHF
TRBV12-3/TRBV12-4	TRBJ2-7	13	.	few	TGTGCCAGCAGCCCGGGATCCCTAGGCGAGCAGTACTTC	CASSPGSLGEQYF
TRBV5-1	TRBJ2-7	13	TRBD2	few	TGCGCCAGCAGCCCGGGGACTACGGAGGAGCAGTACTTC	CASSPGTTEEQYF
TRBV5-1	TRBJ2-1	17	TRBD2	.	TGCGCCAGCAGCTTGGTGCCCACCAGCGGGGGCGTCAATGAGCAGTTCTTC	CASSLVPTSGGVNEQFF
TRBV12-5	TRBJ1-2	14	.	few	TGTGCTAGTGGTTTGGTACCCGAGAAAGGTGGCTACACCTTC	CASGLVPEKGGYTF
TRBV3-1	TRBJ2-1	15	.	.	TGTGCCAGCAGCCAGAGTTCGAGCTCCTACAATGAGCAGTTCTTC	CASSQSSSSYNEQFF
TRBV5-4	TRBJ2-3	14	TRBD2	once	TGTGCCAGCAGCGCGGGGGGCCGCACAGATACGCAGTATTTT	CASSAGGRTDTQYF
TRBV5-1	TRBJ2-3	17	TRBD2	few	TGCGCCAGCTCTAATGGGGGTAGCGGGGGCCGCACAGATACGCAGTATTTT	CASSNGGSGGRTDTQYF
TRBV20-1	TRBJ1-1	11	.	few	TGCAGTGCCGTCCTGAACACTGAAGCTTTCTTT	CSAVLNTEAFF
TRBV7-2	TRBJ1-1	14	.	many	TGTGCCAGCAGCATATGGACAGTAAACACTGAAGCTTTCTTT	CASSIWTVNTEAFF
TRBV20-1	TRBJ2-5	16	TRBD2	few	TGCAGTGCTAGGACTAGCGGGAGGGGAACAGGAGAGACCCAGTACTTC	CSARTSGRGTGETQYF
TRBV7-2	TRBJ1-1	16	TRBD1	few	TGTGCCAGCAGTCCAGGGGGGATGTTACTAGGCACTGAAGCTTTCTTT	CASSPGGMLLGTEAFF
TRBV20-1	TRBJ1-1	15	.	.	TGCAGTGCCTCCCCCGGGGGCGCAGGCGGCACTGAAGCTTTCTTT	CSASPGGAGGTEAFF